This T cell receptor (beta chain) was found in a study of control samples from healthy donors and cancer patients (dated by TCRdb to 2018 to 2021). The CDR3 measures 16 amino acids from cysteine to phenylalanine. Only the CDR3 part of the read is kept: 48 bases, read in frame from the first base. Unmatched junction bases come to 8, with V trimmed by 3 bases and J by 1 base. The germline V gene encodes CDR1 SGHKS and CDR2 YYEKEE (reference sequence). Worth noting for this clone: No cognate antigen has been identified for it. Base-call qualities are not available, and no considerably larger clone is one nucleotide away.

The library was prepared using the immunoSEQ multiplex PCR assay. Drawn from immuneACCESS, this table holds only the in-frame rearrangements with V and J called that TCRdb kept. Clones are partly lost; checked studies trace under half to an unresolved V gene and leave the rest unexplained. Across this sample there are around 96,000 clones, with approximately 93% seen only once. The leading ten clones occupy 6.5% to 9.5% of the sample. The specimen was blood. The receptor chain draws on TRBV5-5 and TRBJ1-1; a stretch of 8 junction bases matches TRBD1. The clonotype comes from a man in his late teens or twenties in good health. The CDR3 is CASSWQGAARNTEAFF. The sequenced DNA: TGTGCCAGCAGCTGGCAGGGGGCCGCGAGGAACACTGAAGCTTTCTTT.